A selection of T cell receptor beta chains follows, all from one sample in a study of identical twins. MiXCR was run by TCRdb on the 5' RACE reads, yielding one entry per CDR3 protein. This table holds around 450,000 distinct CDR3 sequences, approximately 14% found once. The same specimen was also included in a second study, on yellow fever vaccine responses in identical twins.

The specimen was CD4+ T cells sorted from blood. The receptors shown here come from a woman between 18 and 29 years old in good health. The CDR3 runs from the conserved cysteine through the conserved F or W. The D gene is left open where the match is weak. The listing skips clone size in some rows; elsewhere it reads once, few, many or a size class.

clone size,D gene,J gene,V gene,CDR3 DNA,CDR3 protein
NA,NA,TRBJ2-7,TRBV3-1,TGTGCCAGCAGCCAAGAACTGATGCAGTACTTC,CASSQELMQYF
few,TRBD2,TRBJ2-2,TRBV4-2,TGTGCCAGCAGCCAAGATCTGATAGCGGGAAACACCGGGGAGCTGTTTTTT,CASSQDLIAGNTGELFF
NA,TRBD2,TRBJ2-7,TRBV11-2,TGTGCCAGCAGCCCAACTAGCGGCTCTACGAAGCAGTACTTC,CASSPTSGSTKQYF
NA,NA,TRBJ2-3,TRBV7-3,TGTGCCAGCAGCTTAGGGCCGGAGAATACGCAGTATTTT,CASSLGPENTQYF
few,NA,TRBJ2-3,TRBV18,TGTGCCAGCTCAGCCCTTCACGGCGGGAACTCAGATACGCAGTATTTT,CASSALHGGNSDTQYF
few,NA,TRBJ1-1,TRBV25-1,TGTGCCAGCAGTGAATCTGGTAGGAACACTGAAGCTTTCTTT,CASSESGRNTEAFF
NA,NA,TRBJ2-1,TRBV24-1,TGTGCCACCAGTGATACAGGGAGGATCTACAATGAGCAGTTCTTC,CATSDTGRIYNEQFF
few,NA,TRBJ2-1,TRBV6-5,TGTGCCAGCAGAAGGACGGACAATGAGCAGTTCTTC,CASRRTDNEQFF
few,NA,TRBJ2-3,TRBV7-2,TGTGCCAGCAGCTTTGAGCGGACAGATACGCAGTATTTT,CASSFERTDTQYF
few,NA,TRBJ2-1,TRBV28,TGTGCCAGCAGTACCCACGATAGACTCAATGAGCAGTTCTTC,CASSTHDRLNEQFF
few,NA,TRBJ2-2,TRBV7-9,TGTGCCAGCAGCCCACAGGCGAACACCGGGGAGCTGTTTTTT,CASSPQANTGELFF
NA,TRBD2,TRBJ2-5,TRBV29-1,TGCAGCGTTCTGACTAGCGGGGGAGAGACCCAGTACTTC,CSVLTSGGETQYF
few,TRBD2,TRBJ2-7,TRBV25-1,TGTGCCAGCAGTGAGGGGACTAGCGGGAGCTACGAGCAGTACTTC,CASSEGTSGSYEQYF
many,TRBD2,TRBJ2-3,TRBV10-3,TGTGCCATTAGCACTAGCGGGGGTCCAGATACGCAGTATTTT,CAISTSGGPDTQYF
NA,TRBD2,TRBJ2-5,TRBV2,TGTGCCAGCAGTCGGACTAGCGCTAAGGGGGAGACCCAGTACTTC,CASSRTSAKGETQYF
NA,NA,TRBJ2-5,TRBV20-1,TGCAGTGCTAGAGATCGTAAGGGGAGAGAGACCCAGTACTTC,CSARDRKGRETQYF
few,NA,TRBJ2-3,TRBV18,TGTGCCAGCTCACCTCCCGGGACGCGGGTCACAGATACGCAGTATTTT,CASSPPGTRVTDTQYF
few,NA,TRBJ2-7,TRBV10-3,TGTGCCATCAGTACCCAGCTGTCCTCCTCCTACGAGCAGTACTTC,CAISTQLSSSYEQYF
once,TRBD1,TRBJ2-7,TRBV12-3/TRBV12-4,TGTGCCAGCAGTTTAACGGGACAGGGCGGGGAGCAGTACTTC,CASSLTGQGGEQYF
NA,NA,TRBJ2-6,TRBV25-1,TGTGCCAGCAGTGAACCTCTTGCTGGGGCCAACGTCCTGACTTTC,CASSEPLAGANVLTF
few,NA,TRBJ2-5,TRBV5-1,TGCGCCAGCAGCTCAGGGTCGGTGGGCCAGTACTTC,CASSSGSVGQYF
NA,NA,TRBJ2-2,TRBV6-1,TGTGCCAGCAGTGAAGCTTTACCGGGACCTTGGTCCCTGCGGGGGGAGCTGTTTTTT,CASSEALPGPWSLRGELFF
NA,NA,TRBJ2-7,TRBV4-2,TGTGCCAGCAGCCAGGAGACAGGGTTGGTAGCGGTTACCTACGAGCAGTACTTC,CASSQETGLVAVTYEQYF
NA,TRBD2,TRBJ2-3,TRBV6-2/TRBV6-3,TGTGCCAGCAGTTACGCCCGACTAGCGGCGGGAGATACGCAGTATTTT,CASSYARLAAGDTQYF
few,NA,TRBJ1-2,TRBV15,TGTGCCACCAGCAGAGACAGGGACAACTATGGCTACACCTTC,CATSRDRDNYGYTF
NA,NA,TRBJ2-5,TRBV5-1,TGCGCCAGCAGCTTGCGCATGGAGACCCAGTACTTC,CASSLRMETQYF
NA,NA,TRBJ2-3,TRBV5-1,TGCGCCAGCAGCTTCGGCGGTTCGGGGAACACAGATACGCAGTATTTT,CASSFGGSGNTDTQYF
many,NA,TRBJ2-3,TRBV15,TGTGCCACGGGAAGAATAGAACAGGGAGAATGGCCAGATACGCAGTATTTT,CATGRIEQGEWPDTQYF
many,NA,TRBJ2-7,TRBV10-3,TGTGCCATCAGTGAGTCACGGGGTTACGAGCAGTACTTC,CAISESRGYEQYF
NA,NA,TRBJ2-3,TRBV29-1,TGCAGCGTTGCCGGGGTCACAGATACGCAGTATTTT,CSVAGVTDTQYF
NA,NA,TRBJ2-7,TRBV12-3/TRBV12-4,TGTGCCAGCACCTCGGGACGGAGCTACGAGCAGTACTTC,CASTSGRSYEQYF
NA,NA,TRBJ2-2,TRBV12-3/TRBV12-4,TGTGCCAGCAGTTTGGTGAACAGGGCGGGCACCGGGGAGCTGTTTTTT,CASSLVNRAGTGELFF
NA,NA,TRBJ2-1,TRBV10-3,TGTGCCATCAGCGAAGGTATTTCTGGGCACAATGAGCAGTTCTTC,CAISEGISGHNEQFF
many,TRBD1,TRBJ1-1,TRBV7-2,TGTGCCAGCAGCCAGGGACAGGGTAAAGCTTTCTTT,CASSQGQGKAFF
few,NA,TRBJ2-1,TRBV28,TGTGCCAGCAGTTCAGGGGGGGCCAGCTCCTACAATGAGCAGTTCTTC,CASSSGGASSYNEQFF
many,NA,TRBJ2-7,TRBV3-1,TGTGCCAGCAGCCTTCTCTCCTACGAGCAGTACTTC,CASSLLSYEQYF
few,NA,TRBJ1-2,TRBV14,TGTGCCAGCAGCCAAGATCGAGGAGCTAACTATGGCTACACCTTC,CASSQDRGANYGYTF
few,NA,TRBJ2-7,TRBV5-5,TGTGCCAGCAGCTTCGGACTAACACCGAACGGGCAGTACTTC,CASSFGLTPNGQYF
few,NA,TRBJ2-3,TRBV5-1,TGCGCCAGCAGCTCCGTCGAGGTCGTCGCAGATACGCAGTATTTT,CASSSVEVVADTQYF
few,NA,TRBJ1-5,TRBV10-3,TGTGCCATCAGTGAGGGAGGGGGTGATCAGCCCCAGCATTTT,CAISEGGGDQPQHF
NA,TRBD2,TRBJ2-3,TRBV11-1,TGTGCCAGCAGCTTAGCGCGGAGCGGGACTAGCACAGATACGCAGTATTTT,CASSLARSGTSTDTQYF
NA,TRBD2,TRBJ2-1,TRBV7-2,TGTGCCAGCAGCGCCGGACTAGCGGGGGGGGTGGAGCAGTTCTTC,CASSAGLAGGVEQFF
few,NA,TRBJ2-2,TRBV6-6,TGTGCGAGCACTTTTATGAACACCGGGGAGCTGTTTTTT,CASTFMNTGELFF
NA,TRBD2,TRBJ2-7,TRBV7-2,TGTGCCAGCAGCTCGGTGACTAGCGGAACCTACGAGCAGTACTTC,CASSSVTSGTYEQYF
NA,TRBD2,TRBJ2-7,TRBV6-2/TRBV6-3,TGTGCCAGCAGACAGACTAGCGGAGGCTCCTACGAGCAGTACTTC,CASRQTSGGSYEQYF
many,NA,TRBJ2-3,TRBV29-1,TGCAGCGTAGCCCGGGACTTAGGAAACACAGATACGCAGTATTTT,CSVARDLGNTDTQYF
NA,TRBD2,TRBJ2-3,TRBV12-3/TRBV12-4,TGTACCAGCAGTTTAAGCGGACTAGCGGATCACACAGATACGCAGTATTTT,CTSSLSGLADHTDTQYF
few,TRBD2,TRBJ2-5,TRBV4-2,TGTGCCAGCAGCCAAGGAGGACTAGCCCGGGGGGAGACCCAGTACTTC,CASSQGGLARGETQYF
NA,TRBD2,TRBJ2-3,TRBV12-3/TRBV12-4,TGTGCCACCCTGGGGAGGGGTACGCAGTATTTT,CATLGRGTQYF
NA,NA,TRBJ2-3,TRBV12-3/TRBV12-4,TGTGCCAGCAGTTTCGGAGAAAAGAAAGCAGATACGCAGTATTTT,CASSFGEKKADTQYF
many,TRBD1,TRBJ1-2,TRBV3-1,TGTGCCAGCAGGTACCAAGGGACAGATCCCTACACCTTC,CASRYQGTDPYTF
NA,NA,TRBJ2-2,TRBV3-1,TGTGCCAGCAGCCAAGTCTTTCGGAGATCGAACACCGGGGAGCTGTTTTTT,CASSQVFRRSNTGELFF
few,NA,TRBJ2-1,TRBV7-8,TGTGCCAGCAGCTTAAGGCGGTACAATGAGCAGTTCTTC,CASSLRRYNEQFF
many,NA,TRBJ2-1,TRBV5-6,TGTGCCAGCAGCTTGTTGTCAGGGAACAATGAGCAGTTCTTC,CASSLLSGNNEQFF
few,TRBD1,TRBJ1-5,TRBV20-1,TGCAGTGCTAGAGGGACAGGGTATCAGCCCCAGCATTTT,CSARGTGYQPQHF
few,NA,TRBJ2-5,TRBV12-3/TRBV12-4,TGTGCCAGCAGTCCTACTAGGGGACCTAGGTACTTC,CASSPTRGPRYF
NA,TRBD1,TRBJ2-1,TRBV5-1,TGCGCCAGCAGCGAGCCCGGGACAGGGATCAATGAGCAGTTCTTC,CASSEPGTGINEQFF
few,NA,TRBJ2-5,TRBV7-8,TGTGCCAGCAGCTTAGTCACAGGGTACCAAGAGACCCAGTACTTC,CASSLVTGYQETQYF
few,TRBD1,TRBJ1-1,TRBV6-5,TGTGCCAGCAGTTACGCGGGACAGGGGAAGGGGCGCACTGAAGCTTTCTTT,CASSYAGQGKGRTEAFF
NA,TRBD2,TRBJ2-1,TRBV5-1,TGCGCCAGCAGCTTGGGTCTAGCGGGAGGGTGGGAGCAGTTCTTC,CASSLGLAGGWEQFF